One sample yielded the 10 T cell receptor beta chains listed below, sequenced in a study of human T cells and chemical hapten exposure. Time point of the sample: pre-sensitization, week 0. Indicated treatment: therapeutic diphenylcyclopropenone sensitization with weekly scalp DPC. Total RNA was isolated from unfractionated whole blood. TCRdb re-derived calls from the RACE reads in MiXCR, one entry per CDR3 protein. The data contain under 60,000 distinct CDR3 sequences, 9.5% to 10% of them singletons. Sequenced here: whole blood, sampled in connection with sensitization to the hapten diphenylcyclopropenone (DPC). The origin of the receptors is a young woman with alopecia areata. Some clones in this sample may be carry-over from other donors' samples.

This clonotype was seen a few times. The V and J genes are TRBV7-3 and TRBJ2-6; no clear D. V lost 3 bases and J 0 bases, leaving 12 bases between the germline ends. The CDR3 totals 17 residues. Germline-derived CDR1 and CDR2 are SGHTA and FQGTGA. CDR3 DNA sequence: TGTGCCAGCAGCTTCAACCCCCTGAGCTCTGGGGCCAACGTCCTGACTTTC. This gives the protein CASSFNPLSSGANVLTF.

This clonotype was recorded many times. The gene calls are TRBV6-1 and TRBJ1-4; tentatively, D is TRBD1 (5 bases). CDR3 size: 15 residues. V shed 2 bases and J shed 3 bases, with 10 bases lying between them. Germline-derived CDR1 and CDR2 are MNHNS and SASEGT. DNA of the CDR3: TGTGCCAGCAGTGAAAGGGGACGGCCTAATGAAAAACTGTTTTTT. Its protein is CASSERGRPNEKLFF.

The V and J genes are TRBV29-1 and TRBJ2-1, with TRBD2 matching over 16 bases. Looked up from germline, CDR1 is SQVTM and CDR2 is ANQGSEA. The CDR3 has 13 amino acids. Losses at the gene ends were 6 bases for V and 12 bases for J; bases not matched to a gene: 5. The CDR3 spells CSVGTSGGAWQFF. CDR3 in DNA: TGCAGCGTCGGGACTAGCGGGGGGGCCTGGCAGTTCTTC.

This clonotype has only a few counts. J is TRBJ2-3 and V is TRBV6-5; 8 nucleotides match TRBD2. From germline, CDR1 is MNHEY and CDR2 SVGAGI. The CDR3 is 14 amino acids. V lost 5 bases, J lost 6 bases, and 7 bases stayed unmatched. The CDR3 sequence: CASSHRTSSDTQYF. CDR3 in DNA: TGTGCCAGCAGTCACCGGACTAGCTCGGATACGCAGTATTTT.

V is TRBV11-1 and J is TRBJ1-1, with 7 bases identical to TRBD1. The ends lost 1 base at V and 1 base at J; junction bases unmatched: 3. Per germline, CDR1 SGHAT and CDR2 FQDESV (reference sequence). This CDR3 is built from 15 residues. CDR3 loop: CASSLGDRSNTEAFF. In nucleotides, the CDR3 is TGTGCCAGCAGCTTAGGGGACAGATCGAACACTGAAGCTTTCTTT. Full variable domain (rest looked up from reference TRBV11-1 and TRBJ1-1): EAEVAQSPRYKITEKSQAVAFWCDPISGHATLYWYRQILGQGPELLVQFQDESVVDDSQLPKDRFSAERLKGVDSTLKIQPAELGDSAMYLCASSLGDRSNTEAFFGQGTRLTVV.

This clonotype was counted only a few times. CDR3 in DNA: TGTGCCAGCAGTTTGGACAGGGGGCGGACACCCCTCCACTTT. Amino acid sequence: CASSLDRGRTPLHF. The chain combines TRBV28 with TRBJ1-6; 11 bases map to TRBD1. The CDR3 is 14 residues long. Per the germline V gene, CDR1 is MDHEN and CDR2 is SYDVKM. The V segment lost 3 bases and the J segment 11 bases; nucleotides outside the gene matches: 3.

This clonotype showed up just a few times. The chain carries TRBV3-1 and TRBJ2-1; no definite D call. V shed 0 bases and J shed 1 base, with 10 bases lying between them. CDR3 length equals 16 residues. Germline loops: CDR1 LGHDT, CDR2 YNNKEL (reference sequence). CDR3 region: CASSQDLASSYNEQFF. CDR3 DNA sequence: TGTGCCAGCAGCCAAGATTTAGCCTCTTCCTACAATGAGCAGTTCTTC.

The V gene is TRBV11-2, the J gene TRBJ2-5; 7 nucleotides agree with TRBD2. Losses at the gene ends were 0 bases for V and 9 bases for J; bases not matched to a gene: 10. This CDR3 has 15 residues. Germline V gene lookup returns CDR1 SGHAT and CDR2 FQNNGV. The CDR3 sequence: CASSLEGGGIGAQYF. The CDR3 region has the DNA TGTGCCAGCAGCTTAGAAGGCGGGGGAATAGGGGCCCAGTACTTC.

The chain carries TRBV14 and TRBJ2-7; D tentatively fits TRBD1 or TRBD2 (5 bases each). CDR3 length: 14 residues. Looked up from germline, CDR1 is SGHDN and CDR2 is FVKESK. V dropped 1 base and J dropped 6 bases, with 13 bases sitting between them. This CDR3 is CASSQAERGGEQYF. Here the CDR3 DNA reads TGTGCCAGCAGCCAAGCGGAGAGGGGTGGCGAGCAGTACTTC.

There are many counts of this clonotype. The chain carries TRBV6-2 or TRBV6-3 and TRBJ1-5; D perhaps matches TRBD1 (5 bases). V lost 0 bases and J 0 bases, leaving 9 bases between the germline ends. The length of the CDR3 is 16 residues. Germline CDR1 reads MNHEY; CDR2 reads SVGEGT. The CDR3 loop is CASSYSGRHSNQPQHF. CDR3 bases: TGTGCCAGCAGTTACTCGGGACGGCATAGCAATCAGCCCCAGCATTTT.